These T cell receptor beta chains were read from a single sample in a study of CD8+CD57+ T cells in acquired aplastic anemia. TCRdb re-called the reads through MiXCR, storing one row per CDR3 protein. The sample records roughly 250,000 distinct CDR3 sequences, approximately 86% being singletons. Input material: sorted CD4+, CD8+, or CD8+CD57+ T cells (not recorded which) from PBMCs. All receptors derive from a human donor with aplastic anemia. The CDR3 runs from the conserved cysteine through the conserved F or W. A D gene is named only where the DNA matches it firmly. Part of the rows lack a size; the others show once, few, many or a class for expanded clones.

>once|TRBJ1-6|TRBD1|TRBV12-3/TRBV12-4
TGTGCCAGCAGCCAGACAGGGGTTAATTCACCCCTCCACTTT
CASSQTGVNSPLHF
>few|TRBJ2-2|NA|TRBV7-9
TGTGCCAGCTCCTGGGCGGACACCGGGGAGCTGTTTTTT
CASSWADTGELFF
>NA|TRBJ2-3|NA|TRBV7-9
TGTGCCGGCAGCTTCCAAAGAAGCGGGTGGAGAGATGAGCAGTATTTT
CAGSFQRSGWRDEQYF
>NA|TRBJ2-3|NA|TRBV9
TGTGCCAGCAGCGTCGACAGCGCCCCCGATAATTCACATTTT
CASSVDSAPDNSHF
>many|TRBJ2-3|TRBD2|TRBV9
TGTGCCAGCAGCATATCCCGGACTAGCGGGACCACAGATACGCAGTATTTT
CASSISRTSGTTDTQYF
>once|TRBJ2-1|TRBD1|TRBV2
TGTGCCAGCAGGACGGGACAGGGAGCCAATGAGCAGTCCTTC
CASRTGQGANEQSF
>NA|TRBJ1-2|NA|TRBV2
TGTGCCAGCAGTGATGGGGGGATCCACGAGCAGTTTGTCGGCCCCTTC
CASSDGGIHEQFVGPF
>NA|TRBJ2-2|NA|TRBV24-1
TGTGCCACCAGTGATTTGCGCCAGGGTCCCCAGGGCTGTGCGAACACCGGGGAGCTGTTTTTT
CATSDLRQGPQGCANTGELFF
>NA|TRBJ2-1|NA|TRBV5-5
TGTGCCAGCAGCTTGAACACGGTCTACAATGAGCAGTTCTTC
CASSLNTVYNEQFF
>few|TRBJ1-2|TRBD1|TRBV7-2
TGTGCCAGCAGGAAAGGGACAGGCTATGGCTACACCTTC
CASRKGTGYGYTF
>NA|TRBJ1-2|TRBD1|TRBV20-1
TGCAGCGTGGGACAGGGGGACGACTACGGCTACACCTTC
CSVGQGDDYGYTF
>NA|TRBJ1-2|TRBD1|TRBV9
TGTGCCAGCAGTGGTGAAGCGGGGAACACCGGGACAGAACTATTTAACTATGGCTACACCTTC
CASSGEAGNTGTELFNYGYTF
>NA|TRBJ2-1|NA|TRBV19
TGTGCCAGTAGTTTAACAGGGAGATCTTCGCTTGAGCAGTTCTTC
CASSLTGRSSLEQFF
>NA|TRBJ2-7|NA|TRBV5-1
TGCGCCAGCAGCTTGCAGGGCAGCCAATACGAGCAGTACTTC
CASSLQGSQYEQYF
>NA|TRBJ1-1|NA|TRBV29-1
TGCAGCGTTGCGAACACTGAAGCTTTCTTT
CSVANTEAFF
>NA|TRBJ2-3|NA|TRBV5-5
TGTGCCAGCAGCTCCACACGAGAGGGCCTCACAGATACGCAGTATTTT
CASSSTREGLTDTQYF
>NA|TRBJ1-1|NA|TRBV2
TGTGCCAGCAGCGGGATGGGGGGCGCGAACACTGAAGCTTTCTTT
CASSGMGGANTEAFF
>NA|TRBJ2-3|NA|TRBV15
TGTGCCACCAGCAGAGATAGGGGGTCAGATACGCAGTATTTT
CATSRDRGSDTQYF
>NA|TRBJ1-2|TRBD1|TRBV7-8
TGTGCCAGCAGCCCAGGGACAGGGCCGTATGGCTACACCTTC
CASSPGTGPYGYTF
>NA|TRBJ2-3|NA|TRBV9
TGTGCCAGCAGCGGAGCCTCCAACACTGAAGCGTTCTATTTT
CASSGASNTEAFYF
>NA|TRBJ2-7|NA|TRBV9
TGTGCCAGCAGCGTAGGGCAAGCTGGGGCGTGTTATTCCTACGAGCAGTACTTC
CASSVGQAGACYSYEQYF
>NA|TRBJ2-1|NA|TRBV7-9
TGCGCCAGCAGCGTAGAGCATGCCTACAATGCGCAGTTCTTC
CASSVEHAYNAQFF
>NA|TRBJ2-7|TRBD1|TRBV7-8
TGTGCCAGCCGGGGGACAGGAGCCTACGAGCAGTACTTC
CASRGTGAYEQYF
>NA|TRBJ2-7|NA|TRBV7-6
TGTGCCAGCAGCTTAGCCCAGGGGTGGTACGAGCAGTACTTC
CASSLAQGWYEQYF
>NA|TRBJ1-1|NA|TRBV7-9
TGTGCCAGCAGCTTAGTACCCGGGGAGCTGTTTGTTGCTTTCTTT
CASSLVPGELFVAFF
>NA|TRBJ2-1|NA|TRBV7-3
TGTGCCAGTAGCACCACAAAGACAGGCCCCTACGAGCAGTTCTTC
CASSTTKTGPYEQFF
>once|TRBJ2-3|NA|TRBV9
TGTGCCAGCGGGGACGGGGAGATAGATACGGGGTATTTT
CASGDGEIDTGYF
>NA|TRBJ2-7|NA|TRBV6-5
TGTGCCAGCAAGTTTCAGGGGCCCTACGAGCAGTACTTC
CASKFQGPYEQYF
>NA|TRBJ1-2|NA|TRBV7-2
TGTGCCAGCAGCTTAGCGGGCGCCGACTATGGCTACACCTTC
CASSLAGADYGYTF
>NA|TRBJ2-7|NA|TRBV24-1
TGTGCCGCCCCGGGAGACAATGAGCAGTACTTC
CAAPGDNEQYF
>NA|TRBJ2-3|NA|TRBV7-3
TGTGCCAGCGGGTTCGGGGGAGGAGATACGAAGTATTTT
CASGFGGGDTKYF
>NA|TRBJ2-3|NA|TRBV9
TGTGCCAGCAGCGCTGCTACTGGCGCCACGAAGTATTATTTT
CASSAATGATKYYF
>NA|TRBJ2-1|NA|TRBV24-1
TGTGCCAGCATTATATCGGGTACCCGCAATGAGCAGTTCTTC
CASIISGTRNEQFF
>few|TRBJ2-1|NA|TRBV11-3
TGTGCCAGCAGCTTAGGGCTGACAAACGGTCAGGATGAGCAGTTCTTC
CASSLGLTNGQDEQFF
>NA|TRBJ2-5|NA|TRBV7-9
TGTGCCAGCAGCCCCGGCAGCGAGCAAGGTGGGCAGCAATTC
CASSPGSEQGGQQF
>once|TRBJ2-7|NA|TRBV7-8
TGTGCCAGCAGCACCTCCCCGGACGTCTCCTGCGGGCACTACTTC
CASSTSPDVSCGHYF
>NA|TRBJ2-5|NA|TRBV9
TGTGCCAGCAGTTGCGCCAGGCGCCGCGCAGATACGCACTTC
CASSCARRRADTHF
>many|TRBJ1-4|TRBD1|TRBV18
TGTGCCAGCTCACCGACAGGGGTGGTGGAAAAACTGTTTTTT
CASSPTGVVEKLFF
>few|TRBJ1-1|NA|TRBV7-3
TGTGCCAGCGCCAGGGACTTGATGAACACTGAAGCTTTCTTT
CASARDLMNTEAFF
>NA|TRBJ2-3|NA|TRBV7-2
TGTGCCAGCAGCTTGGGTTGGGCTAGAGACTACAATGAGCAGTATTTT
CASSLGWARDYNEQYF
>NA|TRBJ2-3|NA|TRBV7-2
TGTGCCAGCAGCTCAAGGGGGGGCGGCAAGACCCATTTT
CASSSRGGGKTHF
>NA|TRBJ1-6|TRBD1|TRBV5-6
TGTGCCAGCAGCCCTACAGGGGGGACAGGGATTCTTAATTCACCCCTCCACTTT
CASSPTGGTGILNSPLHF
>NA|TRBJ2-6|NA|TRBV7-8
TGTGCCAGCAGCTTAGCGGGAGGCCCCGCTGCGCCGTACGTCCTGACTTTC
CASSLAGGPAAPYVLTF
>few|TRBJ1-2|NA|TRBV24-1
TGTGCCACCAGTCCCTCGGGAGGGCCAAACTATGGCTACACCTTC
CATSPSGGPNYGYTF
>NA|TRBJ2-5|NA|TRBV7-8
TGTGCCAGCAGCTTAGTTTGGGGCCCGAAAGAGACCCAGTACTTC
CASSLVWGPKETQYF
>once|TRBJ2-7|NA|TRBV11-1
TGTGCCAGTGGGGACGATCTGTGGCGCGAGCAGTACTTC
CASGDDLWREQYF